A single sample is the source of the 20 T cell receptor beta chains below, sequenced in a study of T cells in Graves' hyperthyroidism and ophthalmopathy. It was RNA transcripts that yielded the amplified TCR beta CDR3 regions. Researchers ran a first-round RT-PCR on the TCR CDR3 using the HTBI primer set. TCRdb redid the calling of the multiplex PCR reads with MiXCR, one entry per CDR3 protein. The sample includes around 450,000 distinct CDR3 sequences, 15% to 17% of them seen just once. The specimen was blood. Receptors were obtained from a woman between 18 and 30 years old with Graves' hyperthyroidism.

In its sample, this clonotype was seen many times. This rearrangement joins TRBV19 to TRBJ1-2, with TRBD1 as a possible D gene (5 bases). Germline CDR1 is LNHDA and CDR2 is SQIVND (reference sequence). CDR3 length: 15 residues. V lost 6 bases and J 4 bases, leaving 18 bases between the germline ends. CDR3 protein: CASSPGGVEGYGYTF. The CDR3 nucleotides are TGTGCCAGTAGCCCAGGAGGGGTTGAGGGCTATGGCTACACCTTC.

This clonotype was counted at least ten times. The chain carries TRBV6-1 and TRBJ1-3, with D unresolved. Germline CDR1 is MNHNS and CDR2 is SASEGT. Deletions cut 8 bases from V and 3 bases from J, with 14 bases between. There are 14 residues in the CDR3. The CDR3 loop reads CASQRTGDGNTIYF. CDR3 bases: TGTGCCAGCCAACGTACCGGGGATGGAAACACCATATATTTT.

In the case of this clonotype: Since a much larger clone is just one base distant, this may be a read error. V usage is TRBV6-2 or TRBV6-3 and J usage is TRBJ2-1, with D maybe TRBD2 (6 bases). CDR1 MNHEY and CDR2 SVGEGT come from the germline V gene. V was pared by 4 bases and J by 6 bases, with 10 bases between. The CDR3 runs to 13 residues. For the CDR3, the DNA is TGTGCCAGCAGTTCTAGACTAGTCAATGAGCAGTTCTTC. Translated: CASSSRLVNEQFF.

This chain joins TRBV29-1 and TRBJ2-1; TRBD1 is a possible D gene (6 bases). CDR1 is SQVTM and CDR2 is ANQGSEA in the germline V gene. This CDR3 comprises 14 residues. Trimming stripped 4 bases from V and 0 bases from J, with 10 bases between. The CDR3 sequence is CSVAGVSSYNEQFF. The CDR3 coding sequence is TGCAGCGTTGCAGGGGTCAGCTCCTACAATGAGCAGTTCTTC.

This clonotype was seen at least ten times. The chain employs TRBV9 and TRBJ1-2; TRBD1 is a possible D gene (6 bases). The CDR3 loop spans 14 amino acids. Trimming shortened V by 4 bases and J by 2 bases, and 12 bases separated the two germline ends. Germline loops: CDR1 SGDLS, CDR2 YYNGEE. CDR3 loop: CASSIQTGNYGYTF. DNA for the CDR3: TGTGCCAGCAGCATTCAAACAGGGAACTATGGCTACACCTTC.

This clonotype showed up many times. The rearrangement joins TRBV7-3 to TRBJ2-3, with a possible D match to TRBD1 (5 bases). This CDR3 spans 20 amino acids. V was shortened by 1 base and J by 3 bases, with 26 bases between the two germline ends. The V gene's germline CDR1 is SGHTA and CDR2 FQGTGA. The CDR3 sequence: CASSLIAQGRPRSPTDTQYF. The CDR3 nucleotides read TGTGCCAGCAGCTTAATCGCTCAGGGCAGGCCTAGGTCCCCGACAGATACGCAGTATTTT.

The chain uses TRBV9 and TRBJ2-5; weak D call: TRBD1 (5 bases). The CDR3 spans 16 residues. Germline V gives CDR1 SGDLS, CDR2 YYNGEE. Trimming removed 4 bases at V and 1 base at J, with 17 bases between. The CDR3 loop is CASSPRQGVLQETQYF. DNA for the CDR3: TGTGCCAGCAGCCCTCGTCAGGGTGTCCTCCAAGAGACCCAGTACTTC. Using reference TRBV9 and TRBJ2-5 for the parts outside the CDR3, the full variable domain is DSGVTQTPKHLITATGQRVTLRCSPRSGDLSVYWYQQSLDQGLQFLIQYYNGEERAKGNILERFSAQQFPDLHSELNLSSLELGDSALYFCASSPRQGVLQETQYFGPGTRLLVL.

This clonotype was detected many times. The V gene is TRBV5-1, the J gene TRBJ2-7; D perhaps matches TRBD2 (6 bases). V dropped 1 base and J dropped 1 base, with 12 bases sitting between them. Germline lookup yields CDR1 SGHRS and CDR2 YFSETQ. This CDR3 region has 15 residues. The CDR3 spells CASSLRDGGSYEQYF. The CDR3 DNA reads TGCGCCAGCAGCTTGCGGGACGGGGGTTCCTACGAGCAGTACTTC. Full variable domain (missing parts from reference TRBV5-1 and TRBJ2-7): KAGVTQTPRYLIKTRGQQVTLSCSPISGHRSVSWYQQTPGQGLQFLFEYFSETQRNKGNFPGRFSGRQFSNSRSEMNVSTLELGDSALYLCASSLRDGGSYEQYFGPGTRLTVT.

This chain links TRBV6-1 with TRBJ1-5; a possible D gene is TRBD1 (5 bases). There are 15 residues in the CDR3. Germline V gives CDR1 MNHNS, CDR2 SASEGT. Trimming stripped 4 bases from V and 3 bases from J, with 13 bases between. In nucleotides, the CDR3 is TGTGCCAGCAGTGCCCGGGACCGGAACAATCAGCCCCAGCATTTT. Translation gives CASSARDRNNQPQHF.

This clonotype was seen a few times. The chain carries TRBV7-2 and TRBJ2-7; D could derive from TRBD1 or TRBD2 (6 bases each). Germline lookup yields CDR1 SGHTA and CDR2 FQGNSA. The germline V and J ends were trimmed by 2 bases and 7 bases, with 18 bases remaining between them. The CDR3 contains 15 residues. Written as DNA, the CDR3 is TGTGCCAGCAGCTTAAGGGGGGACCCCCTAGGGGAGCAGTACTTC. It yields the protein CASSLRGDPLGEQYF.

This clonotype was seen many times. The chain employs TRBV6-1 and TRBJ2-1; 8 nucleotides match TRBD1. CDR3 size: 15 residues. Per the germline V gene, CDR1 is MNHNS and CDR2 is SASEGT. Trimming took 7 bases from V and 2 from J; bases not matched to a gene: 7. The CDR3 loop is CASTRTGTPYNEQFF. CDR3 DNA: TGTGCCAGCACCCGGACAGGGACCCCCTACAATGAGCAGTTCTTC.

This clonotype was counted many times. The CDR3 coding sequence is TGTGCCAGCAGTTACCCAGCAGCGGGAGGCTACACCTTC. It yields the protein CASSYPAAGGYTF. The chain has TRBV6-2 or TRBV6-3 and TRBJ1-2; D gene ambiguous. The CDR3 is 13 residues long. Germline CDR1 and CDR2: MNHEY and SVGEGT. Trimming shortened V by 2 bases and J by 8 bases, and 12 bases separated the two germline ends.

Points on this clonotype: A read error may be the cause here, since a much bigger clone is one base away. The genes are TRBV2 and TRBJ2-2; possibly TRBD1 for D (5 bases). The CDR3 length is 16 residues. V shed 2 bases and J shed 0 bases, with 10 bases lying between them. Germline V CDR1 and CDR2: SNHLY, FYNNEI. Written as DNA, the CDR3 is TGTGCCAGCAGTGAAAGGGGCAGAGCGAACACCGGGGAGCTGTTTTTT. Encoded protein: CASSERGRANTGELFF.

V gene TRBV7-9 combines with J gene TRBJ1-4; D not resolved. Trimming removed 1 base from V and 4 bases from J, with 7 bases in between. This CDR3 comprises 14 residues. Per the germline V gene, CDR1 is SEHNR and CDR2 is FQNEAQ (reference sequence). The CDR3 loop reads CASSLVTGNEKLFF. CDR3 sequence (DNA): TGTGCCAGCAGCTTAGTGACGGGTAATGAAAAACTGTTTTTT.

This clonotype was detected ten times or more. The rearrangement joins TRBV24-1 to TRBJ2-2; TRBD1 is a possible D gene (6 bases). The CDR3 totals 13 residues. V lost 4 bases and J 6 bases, leaving 8 bases between the germline ends. In germline, CDR1 is KGHDR, CDR2 SFDVKD. CDR3: CATSDHRAGELFF. CDR3 nucleotides: TGTGCCACCAGTGACCACAGGGCCGGGGAGCTGTTTTTT.

This clonotype was counted at least ten times. The CDR3 region has the DNA TGTGCCAGCAGTTACGGGACAGACACTGAAGCTTTCTTT. Protein sequence: CASSYGTDTEAFF. The chain has TRBV6-6 and TRBJ1-1, with 7 nucleotides matching TRBD1. Germline CDR1 is MNHNY and CDR2 is SVGAGI (reference sequence). The trim removed 2 bases at V and 3 bases at J, leaving 0 bases unmatched. The CDR3 extends over 13 amino acids.

This clonotype was seen at least ten times. The chain joins TRBV11-3 to TRBJ2-1; possible D gene TRBD1, 5 bases. The CDR3 loop spans 16 amino acids. From germline, CDR1 is SGHNT and CDR2 YENEEA. Trimming shortened V by 4 bases and J by 4 bases, and 17 bases separated the two germline ends. The CDR3 protein is CASSSRGRALYNEQFF. The CDR3 region has the DNA TGTGCCAGCAGCTCAAGGGGCAGGGCGCTTTACAATGAGCAGTTCTTC.

This clonotype was observed at least ten times. This chain joins TRBV20-1 and TRBJ1-2, with 7 nucleotides matching TRBD1. This CDR3 is 15 amino acids long. Germline trimming cut 0 bases from V and 5 bases from J; bases unmatched to any gene: 9. In germline, CDR1 is DFQATT, CDR2 SNEGSKA (reference sequence). The CDR3 loop is CSARDPRQGEYGYTF. CDR3 nucleotides: TGCAGTGCTAGAGATCCCCGACAGGGAGAGTATGGCTACACCTTC.

Concerning this clonotype: Since a much larger clone is just one base distant, this may be a read error. J is TRBJ2-2 and V is TRBV6-2 or TRBV6-3; 9 positions agree with TRBD1. V shed 6 bases and J 9 bases; nucleotides not matched to a gene: 17. The CDR3 loop spans 17 amino acids. Germline V lookup: CDR1 MNHEY, CDR2 SVGEGT. The CDR3 is CASRLSLTGGETRELFF. CDR3 DNA sequence: TGTGCCAGCAGACTAAGTCTAACAGGGGGCGAAACCAGGGAGCTGTTTTTT.

This clonotype has at least ten counts. The chain employs TRBV6-6 and TRBJ2-3, with D possibly TRBD1 on 6 matching bases. The V and J ends lost 0 bases and 6 bases respectively, with 13 bases between them. Germline CDR1 and CDR2: MNHNY and SVGAGI (reference sequence). CDR3 size: 15 residues. CDR3 protein: CASSYSVGQGDTQYF. The DNA of the CDR3 is TGTGCCAGCAGTTACTCGGTCGGCCAGGGGGATACGCAGTATTTT.